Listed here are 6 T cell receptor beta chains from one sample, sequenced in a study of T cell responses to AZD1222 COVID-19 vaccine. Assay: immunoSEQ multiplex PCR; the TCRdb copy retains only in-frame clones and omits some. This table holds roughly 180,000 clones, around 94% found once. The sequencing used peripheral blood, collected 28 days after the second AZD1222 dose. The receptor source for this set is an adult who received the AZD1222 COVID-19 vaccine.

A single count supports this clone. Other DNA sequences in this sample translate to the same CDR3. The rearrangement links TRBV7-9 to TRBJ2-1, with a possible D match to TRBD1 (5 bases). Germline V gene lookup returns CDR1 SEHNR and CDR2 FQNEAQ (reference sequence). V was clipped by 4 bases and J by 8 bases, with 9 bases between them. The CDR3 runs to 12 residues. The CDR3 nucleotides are TGTGCCAGCAGCTCCGACAGATATGAGCAGTTCTTC. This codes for CASSSDRYEQFF.

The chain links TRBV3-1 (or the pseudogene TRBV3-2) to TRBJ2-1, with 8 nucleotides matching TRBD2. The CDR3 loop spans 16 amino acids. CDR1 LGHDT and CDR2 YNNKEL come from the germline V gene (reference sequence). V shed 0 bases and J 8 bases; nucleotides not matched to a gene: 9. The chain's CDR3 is CASSQEIRGGLDEQFF. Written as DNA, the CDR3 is TGTGCCAGCAGCCAAGAAATACGGGGGGGCCTCGATGAGCAGTTCTTC.

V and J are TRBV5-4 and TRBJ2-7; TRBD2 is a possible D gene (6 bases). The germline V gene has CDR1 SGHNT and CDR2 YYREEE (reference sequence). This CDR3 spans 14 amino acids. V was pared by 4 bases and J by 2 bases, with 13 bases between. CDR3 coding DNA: TGTGCCAGCAGCCAGACCGGGGGTACCTACGAGCAGTACTTC. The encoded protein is CASSQTGGTYEQYF.

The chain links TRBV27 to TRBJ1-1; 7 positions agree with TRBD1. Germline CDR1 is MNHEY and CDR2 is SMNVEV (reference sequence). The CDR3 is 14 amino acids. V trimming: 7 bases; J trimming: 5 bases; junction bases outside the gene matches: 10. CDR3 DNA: TGTGCCAGCACGCGGCCAGGGGGAGGAACTGAAGCTTTCTTT. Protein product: CASTRPGGGTEAFF.

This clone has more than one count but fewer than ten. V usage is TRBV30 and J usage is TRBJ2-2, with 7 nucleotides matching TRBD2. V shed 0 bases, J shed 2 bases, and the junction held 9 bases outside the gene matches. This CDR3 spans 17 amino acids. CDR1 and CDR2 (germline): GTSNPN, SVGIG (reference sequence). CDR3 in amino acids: CAWSVRREYRNTGELFF. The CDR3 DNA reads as TGTGCCTGGAGTGTACGGCGGGAGTATAGAAACACCGGGGAGCTGTTTTTT. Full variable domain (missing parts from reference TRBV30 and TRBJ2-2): SQTIHQWPATLVQPVGSPLSLECTVEGTSNPNLYWYRQAAGRGLQLLFYSVGIGQISSEVPQNLSASRPQDRQFILSSKKLLLSDSGFYLCAWSVRREYRNTGELFFGEGSRLTVL.

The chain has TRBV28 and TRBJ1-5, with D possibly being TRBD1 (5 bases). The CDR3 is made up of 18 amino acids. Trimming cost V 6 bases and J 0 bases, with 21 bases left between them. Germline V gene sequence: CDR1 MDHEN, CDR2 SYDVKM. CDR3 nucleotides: TGTGCCAGCAGGAAAGGGGTCGGACGGACGCTTAGCAATCAGCCCCAGCATTTT. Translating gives CASRKGVGRTLSNQPQHF.